The TCR beta chain under discussion was sequenced for a study of shared clonotypes between healthy human individuals. For the study at large: Used for every donor were three CD4 naive, three CD4 memory, two CD8 naive and one CD8 memory plate.

The assay was immunoSEQ multiplex PCR, and TCRdb's table has in-frame clones only and misses some. Among some 2.1 million clones listed, over 85% were seen once. V was pared by 6 bases and J by 0 bases, with 11 bases between. CDR1 is SNHLY and CDR2 is FYNNEI in the germline V gene. The CDR3 extends over 14 amino acids. The source is a man aged 18 to 35 in good health. The sequenced sample was naive CD4+ T cells sorted from blood. Subset meaning: CD45RA+ positively selected. The chain combines TRBV2 with TRBJ1-1; D ambiguous. In DNA, the CDR3 is TGTGCCAGCAGCGCAGAGTTCATGAACACTGAAGCTTTCTTT. Translating it yields CASSAEFMNTEAFF.